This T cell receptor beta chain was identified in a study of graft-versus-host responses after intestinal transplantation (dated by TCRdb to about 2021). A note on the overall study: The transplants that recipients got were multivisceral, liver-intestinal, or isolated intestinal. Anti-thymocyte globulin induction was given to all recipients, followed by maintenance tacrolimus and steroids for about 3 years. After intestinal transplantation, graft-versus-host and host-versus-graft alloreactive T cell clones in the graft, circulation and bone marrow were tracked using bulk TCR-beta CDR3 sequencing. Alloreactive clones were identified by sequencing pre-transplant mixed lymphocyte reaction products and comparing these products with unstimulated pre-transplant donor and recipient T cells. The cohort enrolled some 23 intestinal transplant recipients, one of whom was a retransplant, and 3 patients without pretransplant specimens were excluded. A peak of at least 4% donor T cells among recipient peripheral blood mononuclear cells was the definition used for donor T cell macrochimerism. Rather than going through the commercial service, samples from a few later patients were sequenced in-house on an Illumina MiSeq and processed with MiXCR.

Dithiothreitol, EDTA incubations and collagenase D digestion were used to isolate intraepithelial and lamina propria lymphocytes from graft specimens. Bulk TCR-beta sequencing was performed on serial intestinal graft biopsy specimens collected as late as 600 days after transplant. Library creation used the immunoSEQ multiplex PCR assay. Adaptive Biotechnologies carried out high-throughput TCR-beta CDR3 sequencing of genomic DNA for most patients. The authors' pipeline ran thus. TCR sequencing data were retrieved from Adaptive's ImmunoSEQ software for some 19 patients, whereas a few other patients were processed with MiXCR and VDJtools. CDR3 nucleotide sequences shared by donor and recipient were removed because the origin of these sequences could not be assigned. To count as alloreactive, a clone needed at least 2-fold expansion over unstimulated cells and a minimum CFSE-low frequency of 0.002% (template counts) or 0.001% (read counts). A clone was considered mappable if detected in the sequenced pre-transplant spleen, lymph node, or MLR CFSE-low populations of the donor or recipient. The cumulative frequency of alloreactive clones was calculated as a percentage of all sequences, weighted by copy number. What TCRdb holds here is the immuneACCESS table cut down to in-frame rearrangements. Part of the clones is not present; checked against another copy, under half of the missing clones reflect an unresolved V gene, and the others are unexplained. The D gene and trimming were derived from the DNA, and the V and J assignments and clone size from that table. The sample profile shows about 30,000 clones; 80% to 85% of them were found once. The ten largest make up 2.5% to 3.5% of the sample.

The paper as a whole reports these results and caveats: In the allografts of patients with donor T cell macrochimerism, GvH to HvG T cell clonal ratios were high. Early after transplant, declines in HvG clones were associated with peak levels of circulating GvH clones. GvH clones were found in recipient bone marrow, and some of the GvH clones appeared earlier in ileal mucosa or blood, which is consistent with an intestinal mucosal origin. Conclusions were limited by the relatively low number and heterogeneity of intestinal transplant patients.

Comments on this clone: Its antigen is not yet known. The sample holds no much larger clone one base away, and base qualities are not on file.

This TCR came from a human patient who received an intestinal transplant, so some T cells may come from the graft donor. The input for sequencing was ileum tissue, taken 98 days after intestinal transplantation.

The nucleotide sequence is TGTGCCAGCAGCTTAGAGGACAGGGGGCCGGATGGCTACACCTTC. Translated, it reads CASSLEDRGPDGYTF. This sequence uses TRBV7-9 and TRBJ1-2; 11 central nucleotides agree with TRBD1. For CDR1 and CDR2, the germline V gene (reference sequence) lists SEHNR and FQNEAQ. Germline trimming amounts to 1 base on V and 6 bases on J, with 4 as the count of junction bases outside the gene matches. The CDR3 runs 15 residues from the cysteine to the phenylalanine. The retained sequence is limited to the CDR3, 45 bases, with the frame set at the first base.